Included here is one TCR beta chain sequence, with context. The antigen it recognizes is unknown. No much larger clone exists at a distance of one base, and base qualities are not known. The donors belonged to the validation cohort of around 130 subjects, which was separate from the roughly 700-subject first cohort. This entry is derived from a study of cytomegalovirus exposure and HLA in healthy donors (dated by TCRdb to 2016 to 2017). Context from the whole study: A later analysis indicated that the 120 or so validation repertoires were generated on the platform also employed for the approximately 700 repertoires of the first cohort. The aim of the study was to test whether cataloging public T cell receptors could identify signatures of past pathogen exposure. In addition to the first cohort of roughly 700 subjects, a separate validation cohort of 100 to 150 different subjects was used. High-throughput TCR immunosequencing, statistical association of individual TCRs with disease status, and machine learning were combined to predict cytomegalovirus infection status.

The research as a whole found: Subsequent analysis determined that TCRs grouped into clusters in the first cohort also showed a tendency toward co-occurrence across the roughly 110 validation repertoires, and approximately 94% of cluster scores exceeded 0. It was suggested by the authors that the approach could potentially be generalized to other disease states and immunological phenotypes. A later analysis had no HLA typing for the validation cohort, so co-occurrence there was scored across all 130 or so repertoires. In both the original and validation cohorts, the classifier was reported to diagnose cytomegalovirus status with high specificity and sensitivity. A total of 164 TCR beta chains were listed by the study as associated with cytomegalovirus. In vitro tests confirmed that a few of the cytomegalovirus-associated TCR beta chains recognize cytomegalovirus antigens. Most TCR sequences were observed very rarely across donors, whereas some public TCRs were present in many individuals.

CDR1 and CDR2 were assigned from the germline V gene as SQVTM and ANQGSEA. The CDR3 spans 11 residues, from the cysteine through the phenylalanine. Only the CDR3 part of the read is kept: 33 bases, read in frame from the first base. V is pared back by 6 bases and J by 7 bases, with 12 bases lying between the germline termini. The library came from the immunoSEQ multiplex PCR assay. In the source study's methods: To diagnose cytomegalovirus status from the catalog of TCR beta chain sequences, a statistical classification framework was built. TCRdb provides this immuneACCESS table in a form limited to in-frame rearrangements. Some clones are lacking; in checked studies, under half of them reflect an unresolved V gene, and why the rest are absent is not known. For V, J and clone size, that table is used; D and trimming come from the DNA. The sample includes approximately 300,000 clones, with about nine tenths observed a single time. The ten largest clones capture more than 0.9% of the sample.

The sequence came from a woman aged 25 to 45 in good health and CMV-seropositive. The chain uses TRBV29-1 and TRBJ1-1; D gene: possibly TRBD1, on 5 matching bases. The sample consisted of PBMCs. The CDR3 region has the sequence CSVSGLDEAFF. The base sequence is TGCAGCGTGTCAGGGTTGGATGAAGCTTTCTTT.